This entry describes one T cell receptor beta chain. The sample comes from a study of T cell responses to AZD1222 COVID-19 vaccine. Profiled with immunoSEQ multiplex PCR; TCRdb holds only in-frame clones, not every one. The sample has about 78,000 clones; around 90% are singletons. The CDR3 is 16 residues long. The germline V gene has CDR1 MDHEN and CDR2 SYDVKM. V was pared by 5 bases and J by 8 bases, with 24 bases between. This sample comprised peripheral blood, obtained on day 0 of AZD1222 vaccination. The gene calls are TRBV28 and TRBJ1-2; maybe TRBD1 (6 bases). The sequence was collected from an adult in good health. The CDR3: CASSLPVGQPKRGYTF. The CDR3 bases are TGTGCCAGCAGTCTACCAGTCGGACAGCCTAAGAGGGGCTACACCTTC.